This T cell receptor (beta chain) was captured in a study of control samples from healthy donors and cancer patients (dated by TCRdb to the early 2020s). From a lookup of the germline V gene, CDR1 and CDR2 are MDHEN and SYDVKM. The germline V end is reduced by 10 bases and the J end by 2 bases; junction bases left unmatched: 8. Taken from cysteine to valine, the CDR3 has 13 residues. The CDR3 DNA has 39 bases and is translated from base 1. For this clone: Its antigen is currently not known. Per-base qualities were not stored, and no clone one base away is much larger.

Libraries came from the immunoSEQ multiplex PCR assay. TCRdb carries this immuneACCESS record with in-frame sequences only. Its versions omit some clonotypes, under half of them owing to an unresolved V gene in the studies checked, with the rest unexplained. In all, the sample holds about 76,000 clones, and roughly 89% of those were seen once. The ten most abundant clones make up over 9% of the sample. The rearranged chain carries TRBV28 and TRBJ2-7, and 7 bases in between align with TRBD2. The TCR originated in a woman between 45 and 60 years old with colorectal cancer. The specimen sequenced was PBMCs. The CDR3 protein is CATTRGSPYEQYV. The DNA is TGTGCCACCACACGCGGGAGCCCCTACGAGCAGTACGTC.